This T cell receptor (beta chain) is from a study of cytomegalovirus exposure and HLA in healthy donors. This PCR relied on a set of 60 Vbeta primers and 13 Jbeta primers. Method: immunoSEQ multiplex PCR; TCRdb's copy keeps in-frame clones and lacks some. The sample holds 100,000 to 150,000 clones, roughly a tenth seen once. CDR1 LNHDA and CDR2 SQIVND come from the germline V gene (reference sequence). V lost 9 bases and J 8 bases, leaving 16 bases between the germline ends. The CDR3 sequence is 13 residues long. The chain recombines TRBV19 with TRBJ1-4; D might be TRBD1 (5 bases). This receptor was taken from a woman in her late teens or twenties in good health and CMV-seropositive. Sequences were obtained from PBMCs. This CDR3 reads CASAPGGSEKLFF. DNA for the CDR3: TGTGCCAGCGCACCGGGGGGATCGGAAAAACTGTTTTTT.